One and the same sample provided the 12 T cell receptor beta chains below, sequenced in a study of metastatic and nonmetastatic thyroid tumors. Among the patients, none had received any treatment before thyroid surgery. TCRdb used MiXCR to call clones anew from the PCR reads. The table includes 4,500 or so clones, around 30% detected once. The specimen was adjacent normal tissue. These TCRs come from a male donor with papillary thyroid cancer or a benign thyroid nodule (not recorded which). Some clones in this sample may be carry-over from other donors' samples.

The V and J genes are TRBV6-1 and TRBJ2-7; 7 bases fit TRBD2. Germline CDR1 and CDR2: MNHNS and SASEGT. V lost 6 bases and J lost 0; bases outside the gene matches: 8. This CDR3 region has 15 residues. CDR3 sequence: CASSRTSAVSYEQYF. As DNA, the CDR3 is TGTGCCAGCAGCCGAACTAGCGCGGTCTCCTACGAGCAGTACTTC.

This clone is classed as medium-sized. The chain is built from TRBV7-2 and TRBJ2-1; a weak D match, TRBD2 (6 bases). CDR3 length equals 13 residues. Germline CDR1 and CDR2: SGHTA and FQGNSA. V was trimmed by 1 base and J by 10 bases, leaving 11 bases between them. The CDR3 nucleotides are TGTGCCAGCAGCTTAGTTGCTAGCGCAGAGCAGTTCTTC. This encodes CASSLVASAEQFF.

With respect to this clone: Other DNA sequences in this sample translate to the same CDR3. The CDR3 sequence: CASSWGQGIEKLFF. The CDR3 DNA follows: TGTGCCAGCAGCTGGGGACAGGGGATTGAAAAACTGTTTTTT. V and J are TRBV11-2 and TRBJ1-4; 10 bases line up with TRBD1. In germline, CDR1 is SGHAT, CDR2 FQNNGV. The CDR3 covers 14 residues. V lost 4 bases, J lost 7 bases, and 3 bases stayed unmatched.

CDR3 sequence: CASSLEEGRELFF. The CDR3 nucleotides are TGTGCCAGCAGCTTAGAAGAGGGTCGGGAGCTGTTTTTT. The V and J genes are TRBV5-6 and TRBJ2-2; a possible D gene is TRBD2 (5 bases). Germline V gives CDR1 SGHDT, CDR2 YYEEEE. V was clipped by 2 bases and J by 9 bases, with 11 bases between them. This CDR3 contains 13 residues.

Sample share makes this clone large. The chain is built from TRBV12-3 or TRBV12-4 and TRBJ2-2, with unresolved D. This CDR3 is 13 amino acids long. Trimming took off 3 bases at V and 3 bases at J, with 5 bases between the two ends. The CDR3 sequence is CASSFGDTGELFF. CDR3 sequence (DNA): TGTGCCAGCAGTTTTGGGGACACCGGGGAGCTGTTTTTT.

This clone was seen many times. The same CDR3 is also encoded by other DNA sequences in this sample. The chain combines TRBV6-1 with TRBJ2-7; 8 bases line up with TRBD1. Germline loops: CDR1 MNHNS, CDR2 SASEGT. There are 14 residues in the CDR3. The V and J ends lost 4 bases and 2 bases, in that order; junction bases with no gene match: 4. The CDR3 reads CASSVGQGPYEQYF. In nucleotides, the CDR3 is TGTGCCAGCAGTGTCGGACAGGGTCCCTACGAGCAGTACTTC.

This clone is medium-sized. The chain joins TRBV13 to TRBJ1-2; TRBD1 agrees at 11 bases. CDR1 is PRHDT, CDR2 FYEKMQ, per germline (reference sequence). The CDR3 totals 11 residues. Losses at the gene ends were 3 bases for V and 13 bases for J; bases not matched to a gene: 1. Here the CDR3 reads CASSLGQGGTF. The DNA of the CDR3 is TGTGCCAGCAGCTTGGGACAGGGGGGCACCTTC.

This clone was seen a handful of times. The chain carries TRBV29-1 and TRBJ2-1, with TRBD2 matching 10 bases. Germline V gene data show CDR1 as SQVTM and CDR2 as ANQGSEA. This CDR3 is built from 14 residues. Germline trimming cut 6 bases from V and 8 bases from J; bases unmatched to any gene: 10. The CDR3 nucleotides are TGCAGCGTAAAGTCTAGCGGGAGCAGGTATGAGCAGTTCTTC. Translated: CSVKSSGSRYEQFF.

This chain uses TRBV6-1 with TRBJ2-2; weak D call: TRBD2 (7 bases). The CDR3 has 15 amino acids. The V gene's germline CDR1 is MNHNS and CDR2 SASEGT. The V end was cut by 2 bases, the J end by 8 bases, with 15 bases between. The CDR3 loop is CASSESPGGRGELFF. The DNA for the CDR3 is TGTGCCAGCAGTGAATCCCCGGGGGGCCGGGGGGAGCTGTTTTTT.

Relative to its sample, this clone is medium-sized (0.01 to 0.1%). This chain joins TRBV6-1 and TRBJ2-3; no definite D call. Germline loops: CDR1 MNHNS, CDR2 SASEGT. The ends were cut back, 5 bases at V and 7 bases at J, with 13 bases in the middle. This CDR3 has 13 amino acids. This CDR3 reads CASSSLSSHTQYF. The CDR3 region has the DNA TGTGCCAGCAGTTCCCTGTCGTCCCATACGCAGTATTTT.

V is TRBV30 and J is TRBJ2-7; D remains unclear. Per the germline V gene, CDR1 is GTSNPN and CDR2 is SVGIG (reference sequence). V shed 2 bases and J shed 1 base, with 3 bases lying between them. CDR3 length: 11 amino acids. The CDR3 region is CAWSPSYEQYF. CDR3 in DNA: TGTGCCTGGAGTCCTTCCTACGAGCAGTACTTC.

V is TRBV9 and J is TRBJ2-1; the match to TRBD1 covers 7 bases. The trim removed 0 bases at V and 10 bases at J, leaving 7 bases unmatched. Germline V gene lookup returns CDR1 SGDLS and CDR2 YYNGEE. CDR3 length: 14 amino acids. CDR3 protein: CASSVDQTGNEQFF. Here the CDR3 DNA reads TGTGCCAGCAGCGTAGACCAGACAGGGAACGAGCAGTTCTTC. The variable domain in full, completed from reference TRBV9 and TRBJ2-1, reads DSGVTQTPKHLITATGQRVTLRCSPRSGDLSVYWYQQSLDQGLQFLIQYYNGEERAKGNILERFSAQQFPDLHSELNLSSLELGDSALYFCASSVDQTGNEQFFGPGTRLTVL.